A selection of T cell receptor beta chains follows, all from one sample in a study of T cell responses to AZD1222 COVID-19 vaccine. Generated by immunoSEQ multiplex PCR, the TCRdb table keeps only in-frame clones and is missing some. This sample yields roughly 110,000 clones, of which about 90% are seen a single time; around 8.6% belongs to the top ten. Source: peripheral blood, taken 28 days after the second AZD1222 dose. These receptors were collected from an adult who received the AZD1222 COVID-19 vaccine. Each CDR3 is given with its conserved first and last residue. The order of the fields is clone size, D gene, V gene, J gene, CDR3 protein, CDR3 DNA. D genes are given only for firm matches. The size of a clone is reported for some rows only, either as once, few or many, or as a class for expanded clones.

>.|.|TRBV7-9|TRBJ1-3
CARASGDTIYF
TGTGCCAGGGCCTCGGGGGACACCATATATTTT
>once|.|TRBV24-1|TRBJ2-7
CATRGGEIYEQYF
TGTGCCACCAGGGGGGGCGAAATCTACGAGCAGTACTTC
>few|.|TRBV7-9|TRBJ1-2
CASRFPGIRDGYTF
TGTGCCAGCAGGTTCCCAGGGATAAGGGATGGCTACACCTTC
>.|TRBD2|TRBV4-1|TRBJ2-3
CASSPRLAGSSTDTQYF
TGCGCCAGCAGCCCCCGACTAGCGGGGTCTAGCACAGATACGCAGTATTTT
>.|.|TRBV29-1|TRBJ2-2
CSSAGRNTGELFF
TGCAGCTCCGCGGGTCGGAACACCGGGGAGCTGTTTTTT
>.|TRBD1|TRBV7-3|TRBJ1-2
CASSSEDRAGYTF
TGTGCCAGCAGCTCTGAGGACAGGGCTGGCTACACCTTC
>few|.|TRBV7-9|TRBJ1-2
CASSPGGTAANYGYTF
TGTGCCAGCAGCCCCGGGGGTACAGCAGCTAACTATGGCTACACCTTC
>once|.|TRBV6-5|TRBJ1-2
CASSYSNSAGLTF
TGTGCCAGCAGTTACTCTAATAGTGCCGGTCTCACCTTC
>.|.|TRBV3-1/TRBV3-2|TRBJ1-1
CASSQYRTGPPEAFF
TGTGCCAGCAGCCAATATAGAACAGGGCCGCCTGAAGCTTTCTTT
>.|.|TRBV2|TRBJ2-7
CASSGVGTWEQYF
TGTGCCAGCAGTGGGGTGGGGACCTGGGAGCAGTACTTC
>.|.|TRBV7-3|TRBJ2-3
CASSLNGLSGTDTQYF
TGTGCCAGCAGCTTAAATGGTCTTAGCGGCACAGATACGCAGTATTTT
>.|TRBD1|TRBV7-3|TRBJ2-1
CASSPAGGAPYNEQFF
TGTGCCAGCAGCCCCGCAGGGGGCGCGCCCTACAATGAGCAGTTCTTC
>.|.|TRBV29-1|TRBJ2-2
CSVAEAPGELFF
TGCAGCGTTGCTGAGGCCCCCGGGGAGCTGTTTTTT
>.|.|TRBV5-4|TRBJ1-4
CASSLAGGASEKLFF
TGTGCCAGCAGCTTGGCGGGGGGCGCTTCTGAAAAACTGTTTTTT
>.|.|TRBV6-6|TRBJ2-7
CASSYGLADEQYF
TGTGCCAGCAGTTACGGTCTAGCAGACGAGCAGTACTTC
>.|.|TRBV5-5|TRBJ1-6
CASSEVQGNSPLHF
TGTGCCAGCAGCGAGGTTCAGGGAAATTCACCCCTCCACTTT
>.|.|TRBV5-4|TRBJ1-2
CASSARVEPEIYTF
TGTGCCAGCAGCGCCAGAGTCGAGCCTGAGATTTACACCTTC
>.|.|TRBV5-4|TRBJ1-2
CASSLGGAGPGLYGYTF
TGTGCCAGCAGCTTGGGAGGAGCGGGACCCGGACTCTATGGCTACACCTTC
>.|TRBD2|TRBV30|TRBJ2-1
CAWSVRRGRAWEQFF
TGTGCCTGGAGTGTACGGCGCGGGAGGGCATGGGAGCAGTTCTTC
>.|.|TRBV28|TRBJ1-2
CASSFMGKSPYGYTF
TGTGCCAGCAGTTTCATGGGAAAATCGCCCTATGGCTACACCTTC
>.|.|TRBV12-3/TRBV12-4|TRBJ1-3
CASSFQGNTIYF
TGTGCCAGCAGTTTCCAGGGAAACACCATATATTTT
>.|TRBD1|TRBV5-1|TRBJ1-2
CASSQGQGGGISGYTF
TGCGCCAGCAGCCAGGGACAGGGAGGCGGTATAAGTGGCTACACCTTC
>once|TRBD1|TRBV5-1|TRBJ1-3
CASSAWDSYSGNTIYF
TGCGCCAGCAGCGCATGGGACAGCTATTCTGGAAACACCATATATTTT
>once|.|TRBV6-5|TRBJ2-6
CASRRGSGANVLTF
TGTGCCAGCAGAAGGGGCTCTGGGGCCAACGTCCTGACTTTC
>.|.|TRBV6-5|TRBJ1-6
CASSYSNRTPLHF
TGTGCCAGCAGTTACAGTAATAGGACACCCCTCCACTTT
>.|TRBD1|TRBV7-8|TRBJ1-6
CASIPRGDSPLHF
TGTGCCAGCATCCCCAGGGGGGATTCACCCCTCCACTTT
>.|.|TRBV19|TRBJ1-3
CASSPGGNTIYF
TGTGCCAGTAGTCCAGGGGGAAACACCATATATTTT
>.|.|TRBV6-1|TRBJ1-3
CASSEAPGNTIYF
TGTGCCAGCAGTGAAGCCCCAGGAAACACCATATATTTT
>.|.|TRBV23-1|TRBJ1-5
CASSRPPGGDNQPQHF
TGCGCCAGCAGTCGCCCACCTGGGGGGGACAATCAGCCCCAGCATTTT
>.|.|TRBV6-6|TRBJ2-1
CASSYPVGNEQFF
TGTGCCAGCAGTTACCCCGTGGGGAATGAGCAGTTCTTC
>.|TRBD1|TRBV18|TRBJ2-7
CASSPETGVQYF
TGTGCCAGCTCACCTGAGACAGGGGTGCAGTACTTC
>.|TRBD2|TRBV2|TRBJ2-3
CASSVGGGGADTQYF
TGTGCCAGCAGTGTCGGCGGCGGGGGGGCAGATACGCAGTATTTT
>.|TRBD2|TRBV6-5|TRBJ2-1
CASQGPSGYNEQFF
TGTGCCAGCCAGGGACCTAGCGGCTACAATGAGCAGTTCTTC
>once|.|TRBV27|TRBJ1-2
CASSRGDGKNYGYTF
TGTGCCAGCAGTAGGGGGGACGGTAAAAACTATGGCTACACCTTC
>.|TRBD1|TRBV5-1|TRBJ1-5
CASSPGQGTSNQPQHF
TGCGCCAGCAGCCCCGGACAGGGAACTAGCAATCAGCCCCAGCATTTT
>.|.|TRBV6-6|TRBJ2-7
CASSSSSEGYEQYF
TGTGCCAGCAGTTCTTCTAGCGAAGGTTACGAGCAGTACTTC
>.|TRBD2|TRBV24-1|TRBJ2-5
CATSDRGPGGETQYF
TGTGCCACCAGTGACCGGGGACCGGGGGGAGAGACCCAGTACTTC
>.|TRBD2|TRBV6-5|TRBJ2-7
CASSLISGSGSYEQYF
TGTGCCAGCAGTTTAATTAGCGGGAGTGGGTCCTACGAGCAGTACTTC
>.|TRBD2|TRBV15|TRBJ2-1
CATRGGGLAGVDEQFF
TGTGCCACCAGAGGGGGGGGTCTAGCGGGAGTGGATGAGCAGTTCTTC
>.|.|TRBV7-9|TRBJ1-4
CASSISNSGDYATNEKLFF
TGTGCCAGCAGCATCTCCAATTCGGGAGACTATGCAACTAATGAAAAACTGTTTTTT
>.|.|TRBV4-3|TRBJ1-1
CASSRQLGREMNTEAFF
TGCGCCAGCAGCCGGCAGCTTGGCAGGGAAATGAACACTGAAGCTTTCTTT
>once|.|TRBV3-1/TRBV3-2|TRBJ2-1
CASSQGSRNEQFF
TGTGCCAGCAGCCAAGGTTCGAGAAATGAGCAGTTCTTC
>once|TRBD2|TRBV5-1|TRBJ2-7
CASSLVTSGGASVYEQYF
TGCGCCAGCAGCTTGGTTACTAGCGGGGGGGCCTCAGTCTACGAGCAGTACTTC
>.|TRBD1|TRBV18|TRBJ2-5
CASSPLAGTGQETQYF
TGTGCCAGCTCACCTCTTGCCGGGACAGGCCAAGAGACCCAGTACTTC
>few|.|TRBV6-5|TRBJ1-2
CASSYSRTQGGYTF
TGTGCCAGCAGTTACTCGCGGACTCAAGGCGGCTACACCTTC
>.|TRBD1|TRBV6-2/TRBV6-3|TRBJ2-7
CASSYSSGTGVEQYF
TGTGCCAGCAGTTACTCAAGCGGGACAGGGGTCGAGCAGTACTTC
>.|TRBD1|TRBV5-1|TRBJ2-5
CASSEGQLQETQYF
TGCGCCAGCAGCGAGGGACAGCTCCAAGAGACCCAGTACTTC
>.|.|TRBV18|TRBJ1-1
CASSITGPGNTEAFF
TGTGCCAGCTCAATAACAGGGCCCGGGAACACTGAAGCTTTCTTT
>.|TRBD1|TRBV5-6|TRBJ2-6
CASSLEVDRGMSGANVLTF
TGTGCCAGCAGCTTGGAGGTGGACAGGGGGATGTCTGGGGCCAACGTCCTGACTTTC
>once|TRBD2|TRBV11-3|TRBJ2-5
CASSKLAGGSLETQYF
TGTGCCAGCAGCAAACTAGCGGGAGGGTCTTTGGAGACCCAGTACTTC
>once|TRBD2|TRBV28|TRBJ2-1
CASSFAVWLAGGSSYNEQFF
TGTGCCAGCAGTTTCGCGGTTTGGCTAGCGGGAGGAAGCTCCTACAATGAGCAGTTCTTC
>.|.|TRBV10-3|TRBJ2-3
CAIRGQAGGTADTQYF
TGTGCCATCAGGGGTCAAGCGGGCGGGACAGCAGATACGCAGTATTTT
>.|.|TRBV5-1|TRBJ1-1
CASSPRTVRDTEAFF
TGCGCCAGCAGCCCGAGGACAGTTAGGGACACTGAAGCTTTCTTT